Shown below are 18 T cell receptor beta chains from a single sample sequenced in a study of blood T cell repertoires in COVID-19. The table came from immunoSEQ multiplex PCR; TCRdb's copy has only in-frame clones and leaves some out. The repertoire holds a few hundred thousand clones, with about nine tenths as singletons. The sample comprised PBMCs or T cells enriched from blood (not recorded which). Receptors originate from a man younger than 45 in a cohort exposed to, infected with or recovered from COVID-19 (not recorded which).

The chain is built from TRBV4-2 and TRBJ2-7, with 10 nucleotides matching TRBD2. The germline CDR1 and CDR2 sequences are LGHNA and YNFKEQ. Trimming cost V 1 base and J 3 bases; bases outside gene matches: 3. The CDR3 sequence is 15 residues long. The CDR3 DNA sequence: TGTGCCAGCAGCCAAGGGCTAGCGGGAGTCTACGAGCAGTACTTC. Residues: CASSQGLAGVYEQYF.

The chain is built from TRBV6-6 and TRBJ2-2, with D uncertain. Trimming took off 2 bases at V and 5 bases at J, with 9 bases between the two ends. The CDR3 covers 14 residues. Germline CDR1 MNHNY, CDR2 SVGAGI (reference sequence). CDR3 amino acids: CASSYQIRTGELFF. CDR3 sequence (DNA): TGTGCCAGCAGTTACCAAATTAGAACCGGGGAGCTGTTTTTT.

CDR3 nucleotide sequence: TGTGCCAGCAGCTTGTACCGGGACAGGAGCTATGGCTACACCTTC. It codes for CASSLYRDRSYGYTF. This rearrangement joins TRBV7-8 to TRBJ1-2, with TRBD1 identical over 8 bases. CDR3 size: 15 residues. CDR1 and CDR2 (germline): SGHVS, FQNEAQ. With 3 bases clipped from V and 4 bases from J, the junction kept 7 bases outside the gene matches.

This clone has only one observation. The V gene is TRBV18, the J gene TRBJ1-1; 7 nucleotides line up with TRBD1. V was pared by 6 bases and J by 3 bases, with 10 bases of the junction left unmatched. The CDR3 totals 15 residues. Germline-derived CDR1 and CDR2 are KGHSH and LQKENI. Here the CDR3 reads CASSLFGQGDTEAFF. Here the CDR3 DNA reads TGTGCCAGCTCCCTCTTCGGCCAGGGGGACACTGAAGCTTTCTTT.

CDR3 region: CASSAALEGPDTQYF. The CDR3 nucleotides are TGTGCCAGCTCGGCCGCACTAGAGGGTCCAGATACGCAGTATTTT. This sequence joins TRBV18 and TRBJ2-3; the D gene is possibly TRBD2 (5 bases). Germline lookup yields CDR1 KGHSH and CDR2 LQKENI. The CDR3 loop spans 15 amino acids. Deletions cut 6 bases from V and 4 bases from J, with 17 bases between.

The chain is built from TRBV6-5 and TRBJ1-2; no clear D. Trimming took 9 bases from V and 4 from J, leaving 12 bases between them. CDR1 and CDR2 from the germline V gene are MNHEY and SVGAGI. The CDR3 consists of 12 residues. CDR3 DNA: TGTGCCAGTCTGGGCGATACCTATGGCTACACCTTC. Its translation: CASLGDTYGYTF.

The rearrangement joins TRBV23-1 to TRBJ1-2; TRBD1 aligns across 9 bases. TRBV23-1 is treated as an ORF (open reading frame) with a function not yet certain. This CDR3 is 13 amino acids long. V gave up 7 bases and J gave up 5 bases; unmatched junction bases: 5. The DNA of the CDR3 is TGCGCCAGCAAGGGACAGGGTGGGTATGGCTACACCTTC. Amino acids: CASKGQGGYGYTF.

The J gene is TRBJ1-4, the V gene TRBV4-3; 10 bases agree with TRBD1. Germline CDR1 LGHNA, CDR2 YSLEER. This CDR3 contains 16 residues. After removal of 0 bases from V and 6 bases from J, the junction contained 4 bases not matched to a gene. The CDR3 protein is CASSQDQGTGDEKLFF. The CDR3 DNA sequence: TGCGCCAGCAGCCAAGATCAGGGGACAGGGGATGAAAAACTGTTTTTT.

The CDR3, as DNA: TGTGCCAGCAGTTACTCCCTCTTGCAGGCAGGATTGGGTGACACTGAAGCTTTCTTT. It is translated as CASSYSLLQAGLGDTEAFF. The V and J genes are TRBV6-8 and TRBJ1-1; D ambiguous. Trimming removed 0 bases from V and 3 bases from J, with 23 bases in between. CDR1 is MNHGY, CDR2 SAAAGT, per germline. The CDR3 loop spans 19 amino acids.

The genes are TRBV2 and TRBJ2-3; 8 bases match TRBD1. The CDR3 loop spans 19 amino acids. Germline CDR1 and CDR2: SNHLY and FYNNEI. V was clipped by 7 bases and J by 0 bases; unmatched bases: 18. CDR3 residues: CASNWDRTDSYISTDTQYF. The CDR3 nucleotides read TGTGCCAGCAACTGGGACAGGACAGACTCGTACATTAGCACAGATACGCAGTATTTT.

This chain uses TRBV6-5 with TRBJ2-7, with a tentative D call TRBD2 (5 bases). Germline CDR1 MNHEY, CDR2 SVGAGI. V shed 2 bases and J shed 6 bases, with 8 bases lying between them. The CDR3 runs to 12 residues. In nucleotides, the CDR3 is TGTGCCAGCAGTTACGGAGGTGGCGAGCAGTACTTC. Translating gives CASSYGGGEQYF.

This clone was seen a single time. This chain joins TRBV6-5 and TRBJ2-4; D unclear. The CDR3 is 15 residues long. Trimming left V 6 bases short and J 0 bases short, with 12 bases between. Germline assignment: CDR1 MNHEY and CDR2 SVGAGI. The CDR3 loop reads CASSRARLAKNIQYF. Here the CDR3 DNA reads TGTGCCAGCAGCCGCGCACGACTAGCCAAAAACATTCAGTACTTC.

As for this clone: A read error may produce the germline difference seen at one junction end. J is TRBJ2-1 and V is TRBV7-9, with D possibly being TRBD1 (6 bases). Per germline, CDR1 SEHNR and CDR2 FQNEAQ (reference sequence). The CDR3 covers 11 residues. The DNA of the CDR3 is TGTGCCAGCAGTTTAGGGACACTGCAGTTCTTC. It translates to CASSLGTLQFF.

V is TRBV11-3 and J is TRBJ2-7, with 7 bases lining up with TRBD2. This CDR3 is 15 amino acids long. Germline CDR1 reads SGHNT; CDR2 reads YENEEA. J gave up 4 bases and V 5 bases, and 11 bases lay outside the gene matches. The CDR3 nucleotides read TGTGCCAGCAGCCGAAGCCGGGACTACCCTTACGAGCAGTACTTC. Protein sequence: CASSRSRDYPYEQYF.

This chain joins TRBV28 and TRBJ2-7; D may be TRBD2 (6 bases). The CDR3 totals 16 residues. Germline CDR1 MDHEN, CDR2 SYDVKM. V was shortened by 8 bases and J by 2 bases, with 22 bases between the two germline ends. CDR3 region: CASGFNSGTITYEQYF. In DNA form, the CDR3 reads TGTGCCAGCGGATTTAATAGCGGAACTATTACCTACGAGCAGTACTTC.

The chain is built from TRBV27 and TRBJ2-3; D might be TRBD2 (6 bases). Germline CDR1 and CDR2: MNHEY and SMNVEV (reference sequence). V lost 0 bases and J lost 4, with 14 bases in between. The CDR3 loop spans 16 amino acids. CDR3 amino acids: CASSLSWRAGADTQYF. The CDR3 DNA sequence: TGTGCCAGCAGTTTATCGTGGAGAGCGGGCGCAGATACGCAGTATTTT.

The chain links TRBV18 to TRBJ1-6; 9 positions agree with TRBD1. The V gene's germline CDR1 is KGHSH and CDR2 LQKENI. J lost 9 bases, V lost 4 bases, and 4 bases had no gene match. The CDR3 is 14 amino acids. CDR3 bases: TGTGCCAGCTCACGGGACAGGGAGGGTTCACCCCTCCACTTT. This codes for CASSRDREGSPLHF.

The CDR3: CASSFLGVGNNSPLHF. The CDR3 nucleotides are TGTGCCAGCAGCTTTTTAGGAGTCGGCAATAATTCACCCCTCCACTTT. The chain employs TRBV7-8 and TRBJ1-6; D gene uncertain. The CDR3 covers 16 residues. Trimming stripped 3 bases from V and 5 bases from J, with 14 bases between. In germline, CDR1 is SGHVS, CDR2 FQNEAQ.